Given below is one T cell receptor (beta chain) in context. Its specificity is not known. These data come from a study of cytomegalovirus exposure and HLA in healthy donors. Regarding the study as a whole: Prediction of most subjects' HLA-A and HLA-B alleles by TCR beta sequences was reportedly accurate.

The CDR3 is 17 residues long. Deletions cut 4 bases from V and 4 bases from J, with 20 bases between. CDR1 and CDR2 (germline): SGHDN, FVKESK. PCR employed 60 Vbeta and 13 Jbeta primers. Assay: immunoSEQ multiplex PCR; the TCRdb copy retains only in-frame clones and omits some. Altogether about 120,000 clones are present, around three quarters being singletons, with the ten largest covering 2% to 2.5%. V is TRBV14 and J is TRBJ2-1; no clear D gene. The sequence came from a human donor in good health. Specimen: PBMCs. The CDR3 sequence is CASSRNWAGYIYNEQFF. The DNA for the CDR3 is TGTGCCAGCAGCCGCAACTGGGCAGGATATATTTACAATGAGCAGTTCTTC.